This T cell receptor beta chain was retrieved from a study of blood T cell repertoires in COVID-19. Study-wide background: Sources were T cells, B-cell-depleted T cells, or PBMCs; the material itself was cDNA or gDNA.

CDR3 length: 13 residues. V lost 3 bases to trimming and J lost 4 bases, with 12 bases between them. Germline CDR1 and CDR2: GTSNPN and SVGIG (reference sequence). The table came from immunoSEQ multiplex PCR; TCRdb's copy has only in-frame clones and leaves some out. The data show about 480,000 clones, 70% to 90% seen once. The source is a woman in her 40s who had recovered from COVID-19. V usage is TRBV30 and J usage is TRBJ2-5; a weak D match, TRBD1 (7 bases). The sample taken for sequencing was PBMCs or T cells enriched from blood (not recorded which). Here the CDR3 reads CAWSHRGGETQYF. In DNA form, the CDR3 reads TGTGCCTGGAGCCACAGGGGAGGAGAGACCCAGTACTTC.